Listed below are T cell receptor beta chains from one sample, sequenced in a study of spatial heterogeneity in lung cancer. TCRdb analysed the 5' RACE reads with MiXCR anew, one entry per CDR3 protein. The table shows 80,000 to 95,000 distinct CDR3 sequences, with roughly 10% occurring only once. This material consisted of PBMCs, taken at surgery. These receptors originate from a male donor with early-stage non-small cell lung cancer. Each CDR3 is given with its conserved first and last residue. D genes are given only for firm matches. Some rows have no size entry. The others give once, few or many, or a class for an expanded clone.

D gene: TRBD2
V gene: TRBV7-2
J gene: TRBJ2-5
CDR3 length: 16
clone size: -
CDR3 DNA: TGTGCCAGCAGCTTAGACGGCGGGGGGCCTTTCGCGACCCAGTACTTC
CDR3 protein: CASSLDGGGPFATQYF

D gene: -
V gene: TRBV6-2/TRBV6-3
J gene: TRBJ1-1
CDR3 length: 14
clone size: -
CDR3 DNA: TGTGCCACCCGTCCGGGACCCAAGAACACTGAAGCTTTCTTT
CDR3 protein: CATRPGPKNTEAFF

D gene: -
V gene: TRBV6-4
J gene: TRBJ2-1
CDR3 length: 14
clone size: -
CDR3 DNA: TGTGCCAGCAGTGTGGAGATCTCCTACAATGAGCAGTTCTTC
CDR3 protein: CASSVEISYNEQFF

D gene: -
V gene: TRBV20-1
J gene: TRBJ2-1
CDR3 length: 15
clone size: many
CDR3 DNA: TGCAGTGCTACCTCAGGCTCCAGCTCCTACAATGAGCAGTTCTTC
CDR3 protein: CSATSGSSSYNEQFF

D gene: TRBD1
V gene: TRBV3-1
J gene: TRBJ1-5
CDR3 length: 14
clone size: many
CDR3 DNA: TGTGCCAGCAGCCTCGGACAGGGAAGTCAGCCCCAGCATTTT
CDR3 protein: CASSLGQGSQPQHF

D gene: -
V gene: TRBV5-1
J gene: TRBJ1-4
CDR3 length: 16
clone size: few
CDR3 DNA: TGCGCCAGCAGCGGAGGCTTTAAGTCCCGTGGTGAAAAACTGTTTTTT
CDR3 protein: CASSGGFKSRGEKLFF

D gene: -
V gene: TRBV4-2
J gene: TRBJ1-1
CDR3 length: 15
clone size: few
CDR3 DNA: TGTGCCAGCAGCCAAGTAATAACAGGACACACTGAAGCTTTCTTT
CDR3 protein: CASSQVITGHTEAFF

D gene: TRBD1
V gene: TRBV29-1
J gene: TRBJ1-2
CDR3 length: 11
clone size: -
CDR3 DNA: TGCAGCGCACACAGGGGGGATGGCTACACCTTC
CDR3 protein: CSAHRGDGYTF

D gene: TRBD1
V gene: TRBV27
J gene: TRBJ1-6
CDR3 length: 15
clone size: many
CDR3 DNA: TGTGCCAGCAGTAAGAGACAGGGATATAATTCACCCCTCCACTTT
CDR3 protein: CASSKRQGYNSPLHF

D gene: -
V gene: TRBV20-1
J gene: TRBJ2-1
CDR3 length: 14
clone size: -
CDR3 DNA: TGCAGTGCTAGACACCTAGCAGTCTACAATGAGCAGTTCTTC
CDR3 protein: CSARHLAVYNEQFF

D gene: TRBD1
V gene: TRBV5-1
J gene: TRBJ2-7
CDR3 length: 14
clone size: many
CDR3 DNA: TGCGCCAGCAGCGGGACAGGGGGCCAGCACGAGCAGTACTTC
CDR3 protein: CASSGTGGQHEQYF

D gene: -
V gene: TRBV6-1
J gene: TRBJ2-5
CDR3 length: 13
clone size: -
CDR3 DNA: TGTGCCAGCACCTGGGACGGGCAAGAGACCCGGTACTTC
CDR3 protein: CASTWDGQETRYF

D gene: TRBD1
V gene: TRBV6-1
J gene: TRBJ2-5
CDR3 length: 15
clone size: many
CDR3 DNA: TGTGCCAGCAGTGAAGGGACAGGGGGTTGGGAGACCCAGTACTTC
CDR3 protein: CASSEGTGGWETQYF

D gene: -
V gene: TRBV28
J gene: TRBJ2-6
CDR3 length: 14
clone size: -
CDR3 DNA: TGTGCCAGCAGTTTTCAGTCTGGGGCCAACGTCCTGACTTTC
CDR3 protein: CASSFQSGANVLTF

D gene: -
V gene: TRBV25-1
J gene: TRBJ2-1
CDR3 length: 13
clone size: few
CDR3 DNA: TGTGCCAGCAGTGAATACCGGGACGCCCAGCAGTTCTTC
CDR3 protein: CASSEYRDAQQFF

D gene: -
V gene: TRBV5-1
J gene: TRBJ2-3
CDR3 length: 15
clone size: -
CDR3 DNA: TGCGCCAGCAGCCCGAGCGGAACTAGCACAGATACGCAGTATTTT
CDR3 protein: CASSPSGTSTDTQYF

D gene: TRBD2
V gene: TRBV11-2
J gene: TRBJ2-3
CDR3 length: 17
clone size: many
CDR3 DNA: TGTGCCAGCAGCCCAGGGACTAGCGCGATACTCACAGATACGCAGTATTTT
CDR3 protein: CASSPGTSAILTDTQYF

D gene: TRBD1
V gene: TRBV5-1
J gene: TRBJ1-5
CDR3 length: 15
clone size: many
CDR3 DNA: TGCGCCAGCAGCCGTTCAACAGGGGACGGTGAGCCCCAGCATTTT
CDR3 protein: CASSRSTGDGEPQHF

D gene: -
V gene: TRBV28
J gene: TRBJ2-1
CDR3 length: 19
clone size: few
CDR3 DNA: TGTGCCAGCAGCCAGCGGCACGGGAGAGGGCCCCACACCTACAATGAGCAGTTCTTC
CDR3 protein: CASSQRHGRGPHTYNEQFF

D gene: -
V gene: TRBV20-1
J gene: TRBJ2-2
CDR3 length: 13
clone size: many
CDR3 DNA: TGCAGTGCTAGAGGAGGGTCCACCGGGGAGCTGTTTTTT
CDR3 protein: CSARGGSTGELFF

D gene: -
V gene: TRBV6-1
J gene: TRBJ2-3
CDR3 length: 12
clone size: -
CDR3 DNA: TGTGCCACCTCAAAAGCCACAGATACGCAGTATTTT
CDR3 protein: CATSKATDTQYF

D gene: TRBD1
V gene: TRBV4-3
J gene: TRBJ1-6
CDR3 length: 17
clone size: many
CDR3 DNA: TGCGCCAGCAGCCAAGACCAAGGGACAGTGAATAATTCACCCCTCCACTTT
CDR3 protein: CASSQDQGTVNNSPLHF

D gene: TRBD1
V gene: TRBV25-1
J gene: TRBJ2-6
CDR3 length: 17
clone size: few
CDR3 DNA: TGTGCCAGCAGTCTACAATCAGGGGGCACTGGGGCCAACGTCCTGACTTTC
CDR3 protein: CASSLQSGGTGANVLTF

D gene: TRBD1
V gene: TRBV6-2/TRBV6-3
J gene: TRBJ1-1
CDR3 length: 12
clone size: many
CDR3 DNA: TGTGCCAGCAGTCAACAGGGGACCCAAGCTTTCTTT
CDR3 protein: CASSQQGTQAFF

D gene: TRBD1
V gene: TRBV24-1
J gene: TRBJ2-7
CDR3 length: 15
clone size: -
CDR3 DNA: TGTGCCACCAGTGATTCCCGGGACAGCTCCTACGAGCAGTACTTC
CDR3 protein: CATSDSRDSSYEQYF

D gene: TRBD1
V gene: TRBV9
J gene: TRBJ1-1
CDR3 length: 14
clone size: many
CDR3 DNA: TGTGCCAGCACCCAGACAGGGGGCAACACTGAAGCTTTCTTT
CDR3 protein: CASTQTGGNTEAFF

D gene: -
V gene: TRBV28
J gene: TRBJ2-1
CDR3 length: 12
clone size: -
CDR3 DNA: TGTGCCAGCAGCCTCCGGTCATTCGAGCAGTTCTTC
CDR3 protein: CASSLRSFEQFF

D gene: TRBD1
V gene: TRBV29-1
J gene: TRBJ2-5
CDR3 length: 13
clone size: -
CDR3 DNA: TGCAGCGTCGGACAGGGGGCTAAGGAGACCCAGTACTTC
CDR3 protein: CSVGQGAKETQYF

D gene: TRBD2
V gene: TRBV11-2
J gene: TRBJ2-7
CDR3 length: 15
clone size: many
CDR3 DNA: TGTGCCAGCAGCTTAGTAGCTAGCGGGACGTACGAGCAGTACTTC
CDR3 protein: CASSLVASGTYEQYF